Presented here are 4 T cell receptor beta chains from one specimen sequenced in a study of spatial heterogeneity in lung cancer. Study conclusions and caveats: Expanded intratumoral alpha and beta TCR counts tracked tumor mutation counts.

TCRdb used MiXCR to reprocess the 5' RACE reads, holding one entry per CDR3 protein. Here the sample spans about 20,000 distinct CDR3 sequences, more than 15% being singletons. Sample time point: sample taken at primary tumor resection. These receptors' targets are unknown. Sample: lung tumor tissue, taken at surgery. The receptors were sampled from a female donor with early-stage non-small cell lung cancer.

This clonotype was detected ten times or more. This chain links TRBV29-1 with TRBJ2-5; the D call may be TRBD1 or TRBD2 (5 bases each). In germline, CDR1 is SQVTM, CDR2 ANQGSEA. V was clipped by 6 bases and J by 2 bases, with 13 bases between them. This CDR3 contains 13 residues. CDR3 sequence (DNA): TGCAGCGTCGCCGGGACGTTGCAAGAGACCCAGTACTTC. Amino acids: CSVAGTLQETQYF.

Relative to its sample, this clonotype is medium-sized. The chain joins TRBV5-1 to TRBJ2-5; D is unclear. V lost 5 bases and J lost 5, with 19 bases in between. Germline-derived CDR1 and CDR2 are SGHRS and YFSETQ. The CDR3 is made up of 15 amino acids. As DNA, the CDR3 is TGCGCCAGCAGTCCATTGGGATCGATAGTTGAGACCCAGTACTTC. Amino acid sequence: CASSPLGSIVETQYF.

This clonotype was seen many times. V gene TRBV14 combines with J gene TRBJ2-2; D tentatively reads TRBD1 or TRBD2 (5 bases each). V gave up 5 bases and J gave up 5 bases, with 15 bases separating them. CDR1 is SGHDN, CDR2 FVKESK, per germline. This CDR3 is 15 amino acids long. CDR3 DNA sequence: TGTGCCAGCAGCAAGTTTGGGACCCGAACCGGGGAGCTGTTTTTT. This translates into CASSKFGTRTGELFF.

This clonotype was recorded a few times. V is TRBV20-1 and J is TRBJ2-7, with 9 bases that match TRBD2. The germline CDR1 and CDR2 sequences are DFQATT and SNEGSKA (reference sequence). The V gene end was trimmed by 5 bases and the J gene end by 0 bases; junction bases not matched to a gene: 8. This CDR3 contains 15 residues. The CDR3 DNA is TGCAGTGCTGCGGGGGGGCTAGCGGTCTCCTACGAGCAGTACTTC. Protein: CSAAGGLAVSYEQYF.